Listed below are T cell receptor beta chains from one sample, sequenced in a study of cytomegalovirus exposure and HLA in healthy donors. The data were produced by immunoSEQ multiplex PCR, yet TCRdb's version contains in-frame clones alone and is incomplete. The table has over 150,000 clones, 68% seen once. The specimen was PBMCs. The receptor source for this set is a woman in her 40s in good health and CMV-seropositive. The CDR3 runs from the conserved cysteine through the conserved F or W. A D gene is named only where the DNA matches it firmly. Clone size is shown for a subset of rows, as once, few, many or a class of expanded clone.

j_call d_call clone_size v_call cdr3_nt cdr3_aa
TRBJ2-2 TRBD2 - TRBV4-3 TGCGCCAGCAGCCAAGATGGGGGGCGCGGGAGGTCCGCCGGGGAGCTGTTTTTT CASSQDGGRGRSAGELFF
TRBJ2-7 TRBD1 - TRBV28 TGTGCCAGCAGTTCAGACGGACAGGGCCGCTACGAGCAGTACTTC CASSSDGQGRYEQYF
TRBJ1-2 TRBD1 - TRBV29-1 TGCAGCGTTGAATGGGGACAGGAGTATTCCGCGTCCTATGGCTACACCTTC CSVEWGQEYSASYGYTF
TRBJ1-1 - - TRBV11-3 TGTGCCAGCAGCTTAGCGCAGGGGAGCACTGAAGCTTTCTTT CASSLAQGSTEAFF
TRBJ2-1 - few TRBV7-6 TGTGCCAGCAGCTCCCTCAAGGGGAACTACAATGAGCAGTTCTTC CASSSLKGNYNEQFF
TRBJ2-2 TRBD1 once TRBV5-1 TGCGCCAGCAGCTTCACACCGACAGGGGATAACACCGGGGAGCTGTTTTTT CASSFTPTGDNTGELFF
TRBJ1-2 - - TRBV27 TGTGCCAGCAGTTCTCGGGAAAGGGGGTACTATGGCTACACCTTC CASSSRERGYYGYTF
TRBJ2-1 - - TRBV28 TGTGCCAGCAAGCCCTATAGCGGTGTGGACAATGAGCAGTTCTTC CASKPYSGVDNEQFF
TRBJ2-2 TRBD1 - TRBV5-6 TGTGCCAGCAGCTTCGGACAGGTCGGGGAGCTGTTTTTT CASSFGQVGELFF
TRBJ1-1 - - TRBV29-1 TGCAGCGTTGAGCCTCGACAGGTGAAGGCTGAAGCTTTCTTT CSVEPRQVKAEAFF
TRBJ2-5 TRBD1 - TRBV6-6 TGTGCCAGCAGTCAGGACAGGGGGGGACGAGAGACCCAGTACTTC CASSQDRGGRETQYF
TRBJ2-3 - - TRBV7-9 TGTGCCAGCAGCTCCTTCGGGACTGCCATAGACCATACGCAGTATTTT CASSSFGTAIDHTQYF
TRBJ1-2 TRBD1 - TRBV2 TGTGCCAGCAGGGGGACAGGGAGGGTGGACGGCTATGGCTACACCTTC CASRGTGRVDGYGYTF
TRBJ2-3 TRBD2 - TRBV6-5 TGTGCCAGCAGTCGGGAGGTGCAAGATACGCAGTATTTT CASSREVQDTQYF
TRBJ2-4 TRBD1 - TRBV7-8 TGTGCCAGCAGCCCATTGACAGGGGAAAACATTCAGTACTTC CASSPLTGENIQYF
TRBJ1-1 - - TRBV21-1 TGTGCCAGCAGGAAAAGGGGGACAGGGGAAGCTTTCTTT CASRKRGTGEAFF
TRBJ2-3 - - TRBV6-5 TGTGCCAGCAGTGGAGACGGGATAAGCACAGATACGCAGTATTTT CASSGDGISTDTQYF
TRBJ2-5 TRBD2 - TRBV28 TGTGCCAGCAGTTTCGGGTGGACTAGCGGCACCCAAGAGACCCAGTACTTC CASSFGWTSGTQETQYF
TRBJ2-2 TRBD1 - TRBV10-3 TGTGCCATCAGTGCAACAGGGGGCCTGAACACCGGGGAGCTGTTTTTT CAISATGGLNTGELFF
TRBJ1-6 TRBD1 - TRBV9 TGTGCCAGCAGCGTTAGGTCCGGGACAGGGGCAAATTCACCCCTCCACTTT CASSVRSGTGANSPLHF
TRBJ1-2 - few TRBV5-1 TGCGCCAGCAGCTTGAGGGGTGGTCCGGACTATGGCTACACCTTC CASSLRGGPDYGYTF
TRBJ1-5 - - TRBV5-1 TGCGCCAGCAGCGAGGGACGGGAGGGTCAGCCCCAGCATTTT CASSEGREGQPQHF
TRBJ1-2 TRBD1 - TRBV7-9 TGTGCCAGCAGCCAACCTTCCGGGACAGGGGTTGGCTACACCTTC CASSQPSGTGVGYTF